This T cell receptor (beta chain) was documented in a study of Graves' ophthalmopathy and Graves' hyperthyroidism. At the level of the study: By definition, stable hyperthyroidism involved no ophthalmopathy within 18 months of follow-up.

The study amplified TCR beta CDR3 regions using RNA transcripts. Investigators did first-round RT-PCR with HTBI primers, then second-round multiplex PCR. TCRdb reprocessed the multiplex PCR reads via MiXCR and lists one record per CDR3 protein. The repertoire holds over a million distinct CDR3 sequences, with about 38% as singletons. Study outcomes and limitations: Cross-validated, the 13-signature model showed 87.88%/81.08% sensitivity/specificity, and 80%/75% in the test set. Ophthalmopathy progression predictions by the model showed about 75% specificity and about 70% sensitivity.

V was clipped by 5 bases and J by 3 bases; unmatched bases: 8. The CDR3 runs to 14 residues. Per the germline V gene, CDR1 is SQVTM and CDR2 is ANQGSEA. This clonotype was found many times. The antigen is not known. The rearrangement uses TRBV29-1 and TRBJ2-5, with 8 bases matching TRBD1. The clonotype was recovered from an adult man with Graves' hyperthyroidism. Sequenced sample: peripheral blood or thyroid tissue (not recorded which). This CDR3 reads CSVRGRGPEETQYF. Here the CDR3 DNA reads TGCAGCGTTAGGGGCAGGGGGCCGGAAGAGACCCAGTACTTC. Looking up the rest from reference TRBV29-1 and TRBJ2-5 gives the full variable domain: SAVISQKPSRDICQRGTSLTIQCQVDSQVTMMFWYRQQPGQSLTLIATANQGSEATYESGFVIDKFPISRPNLTFSTLTVSNMSPEDSSIYLCSVRGRGPEETQYFGPGTRLLVL.